This T cell receptor beta chain was observed in a study of molecular identifiers for immune sequencing clone quantification. Germline loops: CDR1 MNHEY, CDR2 SMNVEV (reference sequence). V lost 0 bases and J lost 5, with 11 bases in between. The CDR3 runs to 15 residues. Generation of bulk TCR libraries relied on previously described methods and listed TCR primers. TCRdb re-called the PCR reads through MiXCR, storing one row per CDR3 protein. Of about 630,000 distinct CDR3 sequences listed, over 25% were seen once; the top ten hold 0.7% to 0.95%. Naive CD8 T cells were FACS-sorted by CD8+CD4-CCR7+CD45RA+ markers.

Material for sequencing was naive CD8+ T cells from blood, with Jurkat cell RNA spiked in. Subset described: FACS-sorted CD8+CD4-CCR7+CD45RA+ naive T cells. This TCR came from a human donor in good health. Some libraries in this study had Jurkat cell RNA spiked in. The rearrangement uses TRBV27 and TRBJ1-5, with a weak D call TRBD1 (5 bases). CDR3 nucleotides: TGTGCCAGCAGTTTATCCAGACAGACACATCAGCCCCAGCATTTT. Translating gives CASSLSRQTHQPQHF.